This T cell receptor (beta chain) was sequenced in a study of blood T cells in healthy people across ages. The study, taken as a whole, reports: Possibly, changes in expanded clonotypes were confounded because donor CMV status was unknown. Estimated diversity across one million T cells was deemed an underestimate.

A second PCR of roughly 7 to 11 cycles used a sample-barcoded 5' primer and a J-beta primer mix. Each cDNA molecule was tagged by a template-switch adaptor that had 12 random nucleotides. TCRdb independently ran MiXCR on the 5' RACE reads; one entry per CDR3 protein. The sample has about 1,000,000 distinct CDR3 sequences; 45% are singletons. To note about this clonotype: Its antigen is as yet unknown.

Isolation yielded PBMCs, at least 7 million per sample, in every case. Germline V gene sequence: CDR1 MNHNS, CDR2 SASEGT. Trimming removed 5 bases at V and 0 bases at J, with 13 bases between. This CDR3 has 15 residues. This receptor was identified in an older woman in good health. Specimen: blood. This rearrangement joins TRBV6-1 to TRBJ1-2; possibly TRBD1 for D (6 bases). The CDR3 reads CASSPGHGTNYGYTF. CDR3 DNA: TGTGCCAGCAGTCCGGGACACGGAACTAACTATGGCTACACCTTC.